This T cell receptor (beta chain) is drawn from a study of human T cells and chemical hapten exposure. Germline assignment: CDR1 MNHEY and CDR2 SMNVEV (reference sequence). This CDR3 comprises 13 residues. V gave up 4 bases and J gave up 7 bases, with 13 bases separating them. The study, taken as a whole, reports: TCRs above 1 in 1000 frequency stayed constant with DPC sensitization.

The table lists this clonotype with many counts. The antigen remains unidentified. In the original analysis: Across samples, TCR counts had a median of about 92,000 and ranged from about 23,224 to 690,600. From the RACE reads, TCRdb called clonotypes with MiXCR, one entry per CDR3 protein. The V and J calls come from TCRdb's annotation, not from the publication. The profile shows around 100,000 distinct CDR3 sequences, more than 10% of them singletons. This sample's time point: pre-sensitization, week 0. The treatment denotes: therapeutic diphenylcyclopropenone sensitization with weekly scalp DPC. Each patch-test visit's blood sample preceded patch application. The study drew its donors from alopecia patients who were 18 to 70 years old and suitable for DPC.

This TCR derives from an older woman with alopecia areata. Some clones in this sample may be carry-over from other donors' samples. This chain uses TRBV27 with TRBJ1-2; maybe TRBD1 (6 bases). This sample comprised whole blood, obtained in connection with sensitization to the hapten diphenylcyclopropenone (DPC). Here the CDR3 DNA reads TGTGCCAGCAGTTCGCAGGGGAGGCTTGGCTACACCTTC. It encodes CASSSQGRLGYTF.